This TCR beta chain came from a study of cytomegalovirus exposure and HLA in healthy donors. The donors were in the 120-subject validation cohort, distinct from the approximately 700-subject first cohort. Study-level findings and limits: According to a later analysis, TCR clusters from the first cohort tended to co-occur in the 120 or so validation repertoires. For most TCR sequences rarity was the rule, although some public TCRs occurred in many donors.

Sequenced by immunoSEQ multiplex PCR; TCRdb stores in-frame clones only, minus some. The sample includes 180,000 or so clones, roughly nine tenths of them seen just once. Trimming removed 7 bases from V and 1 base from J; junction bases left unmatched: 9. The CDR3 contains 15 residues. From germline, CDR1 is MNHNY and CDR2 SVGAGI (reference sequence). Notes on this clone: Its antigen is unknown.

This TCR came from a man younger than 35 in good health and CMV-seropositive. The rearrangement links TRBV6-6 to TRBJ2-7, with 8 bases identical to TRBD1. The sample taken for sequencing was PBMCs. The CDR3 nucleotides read TGTGCCAGCACCCTAATCGGGACAGGATCCTACGAGCAGTACTTC. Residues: CASTLIGTGSYEQYF.